The 18 T cell receptor beta chains below all came from one sample that was sequenced in a study of blood T cells in healthy people across ages. A sample-barcoded 5' primer and a J-beta primer mix were used in a second PCR of about 7 to 11 cycles. Via MiXCR, TCRdb re-called the 5' RACE reads, giving one row per CDR3 protein. This table has 1.5 million to 2 million distinct CDR3 sequences, around 48% appearing once. Sequencing input: blood. These receptors all stem from a woman between 35 and 50 years old in good health.

The chain uses TRBV7-2 and TRBJ1-5; TRBD1 is a possible D gene (5 bases). V was clipped by 2 bases and J by 8 bases, with 13 bases between them. The CDR3 loop spans 14 amino acids. Germline CDR1 is SGHTA and CDR2 is FQGNSA. CDR3 bases: TGTGCCAGCAGCTTACAGGGATTTGGGGAGCCCCAGCATTTT. As protein: CASSLQGFGEPQHF.

The rearrangement joins TRBV5-5 to TRBJ2-7, with D unclear. V lost 0 bases and J lost 0, with 19 bases in between. The CDR3 is made up of 18 amino acids. Germline values: CDR1 SGHKS, CDR2 YYEKEE (reference sequence). The CDR3 here is CASSLAPSTITSSYEQYF. CDR3 sequence (DNA): TGTGCCAGCAGCTTGGCCCCAAGTACAATCACGAGCTCCTACGAGCAGTACTTC.

The rearrangement uses TRBV4-3 and TRBJ2-2, with D hard to call. CDR1 and CDR2 from the germline V gene are LGHNA and YSLEER. This CDR3 has 16 amino acids. V was clipped by 0 bases and J by 2 bases, with 10 bases between them. CDR3 in DNA: TGCGCCAGCAGCCAAGAACCGCCGGGTAACACCGGGGAGCTGTTTTTT. The encoded protein is CASSQEPPGNTGELFF.

The chain carries TRBV7-2 and TRBJ1-5; possible D gene TRBD1, 6 bases. The germline V gene encodes CDR1 SGHTA and CDR2 FQGNSA. V was cut by 1 base and J by 4 bases, with 14 bases left in between. The CDR3 covers 16 residues. The CDR3 sequence: CASSLVGRTVNQPQHF. In DNA form, the CDR3 reads TGTGCCAGCAGCTTAGTGGGCCGGACAGTTAATCAGCCCCAGCATTTT. The complete variable domain, with remaining parts taken from reference TRBV7-2 and TRBJ1-5, reads GAGVSQSPSNKVTEKGKDVELRCDPISGHTALYWYRQSLGQGLEFLIYFQGNSAPDKSGLPSDRFSAERTGGSVSTLTIQRTQQEDSAVYLCASSLVGRTVNQPQHFGDGTRLSIL.

CDR3 in amino acids: CASSPPRAVNTEAFF. The CDR3 nucleotides read TGTGCCAGCAGCCCACCGCGGGCAGTGAACACTGAAGCTTTCTTT. The chain recombines TRBV11-2 with TRBJ1-1; D gene ambiguous. V was clipped by 5 bases and J by 0 bases, with 13 bases between them. The CDR3 spans 15 residues. Germline CDR1 SGHAT, CDR2 FQNNGV.

This clonotype was seen repeatedly, ten times or more. The rearrangement joins TRBV6-5 to TRBJ2-7; 12 bases are shared with TRBD1. The tail of the sequence fits TRBJ2-3 better, so the J call may be wrong. The CDR3 length is 13 residues. The germline V gene has CDR1 MNHEY and CDR2 SVGAGI. CDR3 sequence reads: CASSSGTGGEQYF. In nucleotides, the CDR3 is TGTGCCAGCAGTTCCGGGACAGGGGGCGAGCAGTATTTT.

This clonotype came up a few times. The chain carries TRBV6-2 or TRBV6-3 and TRBJ2-7, with 7 bases fitting TRBD1. Per germline, CDR1 MNHEY and CDR2 SVGEGT. J gave up 0 bases and V 10 bases, and 9 bases lay outside the gene matches. The CDR3 is 14 residues long. The CDR3, as DNA: TGTGCCACACAGGACAGGTCAAGCTCCTACGAGCAGTACTTC. Its translation: CATQDRSSSYEQYF.

This clonotype has more than one count but fewer than ten. The chain carries TRBV20-1 and TRBJ2-1, with D perhaps matching TRBD1 (6 bases). Deletions cut 6 bases from V and 8 bases from J, with 17 bases between. CDR3 length: 13 amino acids. The germline CDR1 and CDR2 sequences are DFQATT and SNEGSKA (reference sequence). The CDR3 sequence is CSAQAGAWDEQFF. The CDR3 bases are TGCAGTGCCCAGGCAGGGGCCTGGGATGAGCAGTTCTTC.

The V call is TRBV4-1, the J call TRBJ2-7; 13 nucleotides agree with TRBD2. The germline V gene has CDR1 MGHRA and CDR2 YSYEKL. The CDR3 is 15 residues long. The junction had 5 bases not matched to a gene; V was cut back by 5 bases and J by 4 bases. The chain's CDR3 is CASSGLAGVQYEQYF. The DNA of the CDR3 is TGCGCCAGCAGCGGACTAGCGGGGGTTCAGTACGAGCAGTACTTC.

The gene calls are TRBV4-1 and TRBJ2-7; no reliable D call. Germline CDR1 and CDR2: MGHRA and YSYEKL. The CDR3 has 13 amino acids. The V and J ends lost 1 base and 3 bases respectively, with 7 bases between them. CDR3 protein: CASSQAAVYEQYF. DNA for the CDR3: TGCGCCAGCAGCCAAGCGGCAGTCTACGAGCAGTACTTC.

This clonotype was counted a few times. The CDR3, as DNA: TGTGCCAGCAGCCCGACGACTAGCGGGCGAGATACGCAGTATTTT. Its protein is CASSPTTSGRDTQYF. The J gene is TRBJ2-3, the V gene TRBV4-2, with TRBD2 identical over 10 bases. With 4 bases clipped from V and 5 bases from J, the junction kept 6 bases outside the gene matches. This CDR3 region has 15 residues. The germline V gene encodes CDR1 LGHNA and CDR2 YNFKEQ.

This chain links TRBV27 with TRBJ1-5; D remains unclear. Germline assignment: CDR1 MNHEY and CDR2 SMNVEV (reference sequence). CDR3 length equals 15 residues. V dropped 3 bases and J dropped 4 bases, with 13 bases sitting between them. CDR3 DNA: TGTGCCAGCAGTTTGAGTATATGGGGAAATCAGCCCCAGCATTTT. Residues: CASSLSIWGNQPQHF.

As regards this clonotype: The junction departs from the called germline gene at one end, perhaps through a read error. The chain is built from TRBV7-2 and TRBJ1-1; D is perhaps TRBD1 (6 bases). Germline CDR1 SGHTA, CDR2 FQGNSA. The CDR3 has 18 residues. In DNA, the CDR3 is TGTGCCAGCAGCTTAGGTAGAGCTCAGGGGCGGGTGAACATTGAAGCTTTCTTT. It encodes CASSLGRAQGRVNIEAFF.

V gene TRBV2 combines with J gene TRBJ2-7; TRBD1 aligns across 12 bases. The V gene end was trimmed by 4 bases and the J gene end by 5 bases; junction bases not matched to a gene: 9. This CDR3 contains 16 residues. The germline CDR1 and CDR2 sequences are SNHLY and FYNNEI. CDR3 loop: CASSAWGQGARDEQYF. CDR3 DNA: TGTGCCAGCAGTGCCTGGGGACAGGGGGCGCGAGACGAGCAGTACTTC.

The gene calls are TRBV6-1 and TRBJ1-1; TRBD1 is a possible D gene (5 bases). The CDR3 extends over 15 amino acids. Germline loops: CDR1 MNHNS, CDR2 SASEGT. V was trimmed by 6 bases and J by 0 bases, leaving 14 bases between them. CDR3 region: CASRRTTVMNTEAFF. The CDR3 DNA is TGTGCCAGCAGGCGCACGACAGTCATGAACACTGAAGCTTTCTTT.

The CDR3 is CASSTPGTGGHEQFF. Here the CDR3 DNA reads TGTGCCAGCAGTACCCCTGGGACAGGGGGCCATGAGCAGTTCTTC. The chain joins TRBV7-3 to TRBJ2-1, with 12 bases identical to TRBD1. The CDR3 sequence is 15 residues long. Trimming took 6 bases from V and 8 from J; bases not matched to a gene: 8. Germline values: CDR1 SGHTA, CDR2 FQGTGA. Together with reference TRBV7-3 and TRBJ2-1, the CDR3 gives the full variable domain: GAGVSQTPSNKVTEKGKYVELRCDPISGHTALYWYRQSLGQGPEFLIYFQGTGAADDSGLPNDRFFAVRPEGSVSTLKIQRTERGDSAVYLCASSTPGTGGHEQFFGPGTRLTVL.

This clonotype has more than one count but fewer than ten. The chain is built from TRBV4-3 and TRBJ2-1, with 11 bases that match TRBD2. The ends lost 0 bases at V and 4 bases at J; junction bases unmatched: 2. The CDR3 runs 16 residues. CDR1 LGHNA and CDR2 YSLEER come from the germline V gene. The CDR3 bases are TGCGCCAGCAGCCAAGATAGCGGGGGGGCTTACAATGAGCAGTTCTTC. This encodes CASSQDSGGAYNEQFF.

J is TRBJ2-1 and V is TRBV7-9; 11 nucleotides line up with TRBD2. V trimming: 0 bases; J trimming: 7 bases; junction bases outside the gene matches: 2. Germline CDR1 is SEHNR and CDR2 is FQNEAQ (reference sequence). The length of the CDR3 is 15 residues. The CDR3 DNA is TGTGCCAGCAGCTTAGCGGTAGCGGGGGGGAATGAGCAGTTCTTC. This translates into CASSLAVAGGNEQFF. Full variable domain (rest looked up from reference TRBV7-9 and TRBJ2-1): DTGVSQNPRHKITKRGQNVTFRCDPISEHNRLYWYRQTLGQGPEFLTYFQNEAQLEKSRLLSDRFSAERPKGSFSTLEIQRTEQGDSAMYLCASSLAVAGGNEQFFGPGTRLTVL.